These 8 T cell receptor beta chains share one sample of origin, sequenced in a study of regulatory T cells in long-lasting Graves disease. The time point is: newly diagnosed GD, antithyroid drugs for less than 3 months. The TCR library was made from RNA extracted from PBMCs. Building the TCR beta libraries relied on iRepertoire HTBI primers, and CDR3 regions underwent Arm-PCR. MiXCR, run by TCRdb on the multiplex PCR reads, gives a single entry per CDR3 protein. The profile shows roughly 400,000 distinct CDR3 sequences, about 15% of them singletons. The same specimen was also included in a second study, on T cells in Graves' hyperthyroidism and ophthalmopathy.

The material was peripheral blood mononuclear cells (PBMCs), obtained at new diagnosis, from a patient treated with antithyroid drugs. All receptors derive from a woman aged 18-29 years with Graves disease.

This clonotype was counted ten times or more. The CDR3: CATSMTGFGNQPQHF. CDR3 DNA: TGTGCCACCAGCATGACAGGTTTTGGTAATCAGCCCCAGCATTTT. The rearrangement joins TRBV15 to TRBJ1-5, with a tentative D call TRBD1 (6 bases). Germline V lookup: CDR1 LNHNV, CDR2 YYDKDF (reference sequence). Between the trimmed V and J ends, which lost 4 bases and 4 bases, there was a span of 14 bases. This CDR3 comprises 15 residues.

In its sample, this clonotype was seen a few times. The gene calls are TRBV7-2 and TRBJ2-5; D is unclear. The V gene lost 5 bases and the J gene lost 3 bases, with 10 bases spanning the gap. Germline assignment: CDR1 SGHTA and CDR2 FQGNSA. The CDR3 spans 13 residues. CDR3 in amino acids: CASSPDGKETQYF. In nucleotides, the CDR3 is TGTGCCAGCAGCCCTGACGGTAAAGAGACCCAGTACTTC.

At least ten counts were recorded for this clonotype. The chain links TRBV25-1 to TRBJ2-7; D may be TRBD1 (6 bases). The ends were cut back, 11 bases at V and 4 bases at J, with 18 bases in the middle. Germline assignment: CDR1 MGHDK and CDR2 SYGVNS. The CDR3 consists of 13 residues. CDR3 loop: CAAGAVGIYEQYF. CDR3 DNA sequence: TGTGCCGCAGGGGCCGTGGGGATATACGAGCAGTACTTC.

This clonotype was seen at least ten times. This rearrangement joins TRBV9 to TRBJ2-1; the match to TRBD2 covers 7 bases. Germline V gene sequence: CDR1 SGDLS, CDR2 YYNGEE. V shed 7 bases and J 9 bases; nucleotides not matched to a gene: 1. The CDR3 has 10 residues. CDR3 amino acids: CASGEGEQFF. The CDR3, as DNA: TGTGCCAGCGGGGAGGGTGAGCAGTTCTTC.

V usage is TRBV10-3 and J usage is TRBJ2-7; 9 bases align to TRBD2. The DNA end is more similar to TRBJ2-1, so the J call may be wrong. The CDR3 extends over 17 amino acids. Looked up from germline, CDR1 is ENHRY and CDR2 is SYGVKD. The CDR3 DNA sequence: TGTGCCATCAGTGACTTTGCTTTAGCGGGAGTAGGGGAGACCCAGTTCTTC. Translation: CAISDFALAGVGETQFF.

This clonotype was picked up many times. The chain uses TRBV18 and TRBJ2-1; 9 nucleotides line up with TRBD1. The CDR3 is 16 residues long. Germline V gives CDR1 KGHSH, CDR2 LQKENI. After removal of 2 bases from V and 6 bases from J, the junction contained 8 bases not matched to a gene. The CDR3 spells CASSPTGTGSGNEQFF. The DNA for the CDR3 is TGTGCCAGCTCACCAACCGGGACAGGGTCGGGCAATGAGCAGTTCTTC.

This clonotype has just a few counts. A much larger clone sits a single nucleotide away, making a read error possible. The rearrangement links TRBV6-5 to TRBJ2-1; TRBD2 agrees at 8 bases. Germline assignment: CDR1 MNHEY and CDR2 SVGAGI. The CDR3 is 16 residues long. CDR3: CASSHSPGLEDNEQFF. The CDR3 DNA reads TGTGCCAGCAGTCACTCACCGGGACTAGAGGACAATGAGCAGTTCTTC.

The chain employs TRBV19 and TRBJ2-5; TRBD2 matches 8 bases. The CDR3 has 15 residues. Germline CDR1 LNHDA, CDR2 SQIVND (reference sequence). The ends lost 7 bases at V and 4 bases at J; junction bases unmatched: 11. The CDR3 coding sequence is TGTGCCAGTACTCCAAGCGGCGGGAGGAGAGAGACCCAGTACTTC. It yields the protein CASTPSGGRRETQYF.